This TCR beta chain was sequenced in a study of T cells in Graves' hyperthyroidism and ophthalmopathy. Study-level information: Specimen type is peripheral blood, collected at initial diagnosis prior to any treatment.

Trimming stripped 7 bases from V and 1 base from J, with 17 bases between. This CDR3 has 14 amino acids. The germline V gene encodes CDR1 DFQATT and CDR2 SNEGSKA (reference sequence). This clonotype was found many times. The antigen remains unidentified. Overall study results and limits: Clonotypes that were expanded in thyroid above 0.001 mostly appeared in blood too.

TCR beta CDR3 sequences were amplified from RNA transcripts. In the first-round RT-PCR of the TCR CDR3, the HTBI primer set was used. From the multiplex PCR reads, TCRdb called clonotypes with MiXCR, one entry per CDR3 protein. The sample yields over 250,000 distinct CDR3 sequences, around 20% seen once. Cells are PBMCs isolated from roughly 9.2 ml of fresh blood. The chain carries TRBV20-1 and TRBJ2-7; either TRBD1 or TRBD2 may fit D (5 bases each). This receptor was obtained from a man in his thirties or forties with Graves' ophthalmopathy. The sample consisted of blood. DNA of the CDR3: TGCAGTGTCGCCGGGACGGGCCTTTCCTACGAGCAGTACTTC. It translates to CSVAGTGLSYEQYF.